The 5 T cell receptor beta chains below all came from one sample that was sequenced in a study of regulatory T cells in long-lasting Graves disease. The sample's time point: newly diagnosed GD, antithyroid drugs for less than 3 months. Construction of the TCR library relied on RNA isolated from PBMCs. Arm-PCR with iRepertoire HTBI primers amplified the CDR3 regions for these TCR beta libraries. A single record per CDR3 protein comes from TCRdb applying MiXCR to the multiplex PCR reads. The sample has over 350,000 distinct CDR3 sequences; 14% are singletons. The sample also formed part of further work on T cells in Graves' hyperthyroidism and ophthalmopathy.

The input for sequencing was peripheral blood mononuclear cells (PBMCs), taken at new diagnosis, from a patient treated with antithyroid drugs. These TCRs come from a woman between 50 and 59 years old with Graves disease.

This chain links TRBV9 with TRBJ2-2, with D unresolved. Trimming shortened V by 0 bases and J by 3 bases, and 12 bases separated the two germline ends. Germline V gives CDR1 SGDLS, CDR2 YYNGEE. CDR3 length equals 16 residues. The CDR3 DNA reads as TGTGCCAGCAGCGTAGGGGGTAGCCCTTACACCGGGGAGCTGTTTTTT. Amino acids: CASSVGGSPYTGELFF.

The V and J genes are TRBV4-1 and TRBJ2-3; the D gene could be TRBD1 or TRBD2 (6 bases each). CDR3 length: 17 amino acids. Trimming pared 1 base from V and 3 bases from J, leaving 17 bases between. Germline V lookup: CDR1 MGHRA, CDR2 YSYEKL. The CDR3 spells CASSQGRGGRGTDTQYF. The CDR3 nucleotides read TGCGCCAGCAGCCAAGGTCGTGGGGGGCGCGGGACAGATACGCAGTATTTT.

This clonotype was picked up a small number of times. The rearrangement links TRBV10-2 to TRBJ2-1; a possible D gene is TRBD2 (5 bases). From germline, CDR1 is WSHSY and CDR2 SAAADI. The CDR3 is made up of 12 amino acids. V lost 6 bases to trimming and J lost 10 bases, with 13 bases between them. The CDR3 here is CASRGWEKEQFF. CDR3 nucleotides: TGCGCCAGCAGGGGCTGGGAGAAAGAGCAGTTCTTC.

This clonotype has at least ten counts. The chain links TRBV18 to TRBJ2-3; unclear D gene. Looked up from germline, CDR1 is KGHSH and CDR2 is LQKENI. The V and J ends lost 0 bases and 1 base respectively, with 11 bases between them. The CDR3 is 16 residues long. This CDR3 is CASSPPNIQRTDTQYF. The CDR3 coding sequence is TGTGCCAGCTCACCACCAAACATCCAGCGCACAGATACGCAGTATTTT.

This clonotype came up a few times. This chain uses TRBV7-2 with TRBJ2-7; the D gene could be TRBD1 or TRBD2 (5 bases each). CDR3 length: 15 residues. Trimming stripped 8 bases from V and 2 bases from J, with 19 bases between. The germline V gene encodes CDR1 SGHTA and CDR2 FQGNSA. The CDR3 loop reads CASGGLLRGAYEQYF. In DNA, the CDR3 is TGTGCCAGCGGCGGACTTCTAAGGGGAGCCTACGAGCAGTACTTC.